The 8 T cell receptor beta chains presented below share a single source sample, sequenced in a study of T-cell reconstitution after alpha-beta-depleted transplantation in children. As it was prepared, the TCRbeta library received unique molecular identifiers. TCRdb independently ran MiXCR on the PCR reads; one entry per CDR3 protein. The sample consists of hundreds of thousands of distinct CDR3 sequences, about 12% of them appearing once. The specimen comprised PBMCs, sampled before TCRalphabeta/CD19-depleted stem cell transplant. The receptors originated from a girl aged 2 to 10 with congenital amegakaryocytic thrombocytopenia, due to receive a stem cell transplant.

This clonotype was detected a few times. V is TRBV12-3 or TRBV12-4 and J is TRBJ1-4, with D perhaps TRBD1 (5 bases). Trimming removed 3 bases at V and 2 bases at J, with 13 bases between. The CDR3 totals 16 residues. The CDR3 sequence: CASSFGIGGTNEKLFF. For the CDR3, the DNA is TGTGCCAGCAGTTTCGGTATCGGGGGGACTAATGAAAAACTGTTTTTT.

This clonotype was seen repeatedly, ten times or more. This sequence joins TRBV6-1 and TRBJ2-7, with D possibly TRBD1 on 6 matching bases. The V end was cut by 6 bases, the J end by 5 bases, with 23 bases between. Germline CDR1 MNHNS, CDR2 SASEGT. This CDR3 region has 16 residues. CDR3 DNA sequence: TGTGCCAGCAGCCGGGACATTCCCAGGTTAGCCCACGAGCAGTACTTC. Its translation is CASSRDIPRLAHEQYF.

About this clonotype itself: This may come from a read error, since a much larger clone is one base off. The V call is TRBV20-1, the J call TRBJ2-4; possibly TRBD2 for D (5 bases). This CDR3 region has 15 residues. Per the germline V gene, CDR1 is DFQATT and CDR2 is SNEGSKA (reference sequence). The DNA for the CDR3 is TGCAGTGCGACGAGTCACCGGGAACTAAAAAACAGTCAGTACTTC. As protein: CSATSHRELKNSQYF.

CDR3: CASSAGLAGVLFQETQYF. The CDR3 DNA reads TGTGCCAGCAGCGCTGGACTAGCGGGAGTGCTCTTCCAAGAGACCCAGTACTTC. This sequence joins TRBV5-6 and TRBJ2-5; 13 bases line up with TRBD2. Germline CDR1 is SGHDT and CDR2 is YYEEEE. J was trimmed by 1 base and V by 4 bases; bases with no gene match: 10. CDR3 size: 18 residues.

This clonotype was found a few times. The chain employs TRBV20-1 and TRBJ2-5; no definite D call. The CDR3 totals 12 residues. Per germline, CDR1 DFQATT and CDR2 SNEGSKA (reference sequence). V lost 4 bases to trimming and J lost 0 bases, with 6 bases between them. The CDR3 is CSATVDQETQYF. The CDR3 coding sequence is TGCAGTGCTACGGTTGACCAAGAGACCCAGTACTTC.

This clonotype appeared a few times. CDR3 bases: TGTGCCAGCAGTGAGCCCGGGAACTACGAGCAGTACTTC. Its protein is CASSEPGNYEQYF. The rearrangement links TRBV2 to TRBJ2-7; D perhaps matches TRBD2 (5 bases). Germline-derived CDR1 and CDR2 are SNHLY and FYNNEI. This CDR3 comprises 13 residues. V was clipped by 3 bases and J by 3 bases, with 9 bases between them.

Many counts were recorded for this clonotype. The chain combines TRBV5-1 with TRBJ2-3, with 8 bases that match TRBD2. The CDR3 runs 16 residues. Looked up from germline, CDR1 is SGHRS and CDR2 is YFSETQ. The V gene end was trimmed by 4 bases and the J gene end by 3 bases; junction bases not matched to a gene: 10. CDR3 sequence reads: CASSDLAGTTTDTQYF. The CDR3, as DNA: TGCGCCAGCAGCGATTTAGCGGGGACGACGACAGATACGCAGTATTTT.

This clonotype was counted only a few times. The chain couples TRBV4-1 to TRBJ1-5; a possible D gene is TRBD1 (6 bases). The V gene's germline CDR1 is MGHRA and CDR2 YSYEKL. The CDR3 totals 19 residues. The V end lost 0 bases, the J end lost 2 bases, and 20 bases lay between the germline ends. CDR3 nucleotides: TGCGCCAGCAGCCAAGAGGGGGGCAGGGCGATTTTTGGCAATCAGCCCCAGCATTTT. Translation: CASSQEGGRAIFGNQPQHF.